These T cell receptor beta chains were read from a single sample in a study of T cells after yellow fever vaccination. TCRdb fed the 5' RACE reads into MiXCR, producing one record per CDR3 protein. The table shows hundreds of thousands of distinct CDR3 sequences, with roughly 14% occurring only once. Material: PBMCs, obtained on the day of the yellow fever booster vaccination. These TCRs come from a man aged 25-45 years who received the YFV17D yellow fever vaccine. Each CDR3 is given with its conserved first and last residue.

V: TRBV6-1
J: TRBJ2-7
CDR3: CASSVGQAYEQYF

V: TRBV12-3/TRBV12-4
J: TRBJ1-1
CDR3: CASYYQRASWTEAFF

V: TRBV10-3
J: TRBJ1-1
CDR3: CAISPDRGNTEAFF

V: TRBV20-1
J: TRBJ2-2
CDR3: CSALPRGGRWTGELFF

V: TRBV23-1
J: TRBJ2-7
CDR3: CASSQSKGFNEQYF

V: TRBV12-3/TRBV12-4
J: TRBJ2-7
CDR3: CASSSQRQGYEQYF

V: TRBV2
J: TRBJ2-7
CDR3: CASRTGTRGPYEQYF

V: TRBV13
J: TRBJ2-7
CDR3: CASSSAPTSGRHEQYF

V: TRBV20-1
J: TRBJ2-2
CDR3: CSARDSGRGANTGELFF

V: TRBV13
J: TRBJ1-6
CDR3: CASSIRDRVSPLHF

V: TRBV10-3
J: TRBJ2-1
CDR3: CAISEDGYNEQFF

V: TRBV6-1
J: TRBJ2-2
CDR3: CASSPPGTRGTGELFF

V: TRBV20-1
J: TRBJ2-4
CDR3: CSARGYRGPAKNIQYF

V: TRBV7-9
J: TRBJ2-1
CDR3: CASSEGLAGGNEQFF

V: TRBV20-1
J: TRBJ1-5
CDR3: CSARASDSLPNQPQHF

V: TRBV7-2
J: TRBJ2-3
CDR3: CASRLWGLEVTDTQYF

V: TRBV5-1
J: TRBJ2-7
CDR3: CASSLEASGSSEQYF

V: TRBV7-2
J: TRBJ2-1
CDR3: CASSLGGISNEQFF

V: TRBV7-2
J: TRBJ2-3
CDR3: CASSLASLGSDTQYF

V: TRBV2
J: TRBJ2-3
CDR3: CASGLGGQSTDTQYF

V: TRBV18
J: TRBJ2-7
CDR3: CASSPAGTGSGEQYF

V: TRBV6-2/TRBV6-3
J: TRBJ2-1
CDR3: CASSYVLITYNEQFF

V: TRBV12-3/TRBV12-4
J: TRBJ1-1
CDR3: CASSRQGLAFF

V: TRBV20-1
J: TRBJ2-3
CDR3: CSARDPGIDTQYF

V: TRBV15
J: TRBJ2-1
CDR3: CATSRDSLRSSYNEQFF

V: TRBV3-1
J: TRBJ2-1
CDR3: CASSRGGGRNEQFF

V: TRBV30
J: TRBJ2-2
CDR3: CAWSELENTGELFF

V: TRBV6-1
J: TRBJ1-5
CDR3: CASNKLTGNQPQHF

V: TRBV14
J: TRBJ2-1
CDR3: CASSRITSGTYNEQFF

V: TRBV9
J: TRBJ2-3
CDR3: CASSVPGTSPDTQYF

V: TRBV14
J: TRBJ2-1
CDR3: CASSQEIAGNEQFF

V: TRBV7-8
J: TRBJ2-1
CDR3: CASNPRLNTNYNEQFF

V: TRBV28
J: TRBJ2-6
CDR3: CASSLQGYGANVLTF

V: TRBV7-9
J: TRBJ2-7
CDR3: CASSLAGAGEQYF

V: TRBV5-1
J: TRBJ2-7
CDR3: CSSSLDSGGRSYEQYF